Below, 32 T cell receptor beta chains from the same sample are listed, as sequenced in a study of regulatory T cells in long-lasting Graves disease. Relying on iRepertoire HTBI primers and Arm-PCR of CDR3 regions, the team built TCR beta libraries. TCRdb called the multiplex PCR reads again in MiXCR, with one record for every CDR3 protein. The sample lists some 250,000 distinct CDR3 sequences; 20% to 25% were seen once. Noted time point: newly diagnosed GD, antithyroid drugs for less than 3 months. The TCR library was made from RNA that had been extracted from PBMCs in TRIzol. The sample was peripheral blood mononuclear cells (PBMCs), taken at new diagnosis, from a patient treated with antithyroid drugs. These receptors were collected from a female donor with Graves disease.

This rearrangement joins TRBV20-1 to TRBJ2-1; 7 positions agree with TRBD2. This CDR3 region has 16 residues. V dropped 0 bases and J dropped 4; count of bases not matched to a gene: 9. Germline V gives CDR1 DFQATT, CDR2 SNEGSKA (reference sequence). CDR3 bases: TGCAGTGCTAGAGATCTGGGGGGGGAAAGGTACAATGAGCAGTTCTTC. Translated: CSARDLGGERYNEQFF.

This clonotype was observed many times. The chain employs TRBV6-2 or TRBV6-3 and TRBJ1-5, with no clear D. CDR1 MNHEY and CDR2 SVGEGT come from the germline V gene. The CDR3 is made up of 15 amino acids. V was pared by 0 bases and J by 0 bases, with 6 bases between. The CDR3 DNA follows: TGTGCCAGCAGTTACTCGCGCTTTAGCAATCAGCCCCAGCATTTT. It yields the protein CASSYSRFSNQPQHF.

In this sample, this clonotype turned up many times. J is TRBJ2-1 and V is TRBV5-5; 11 bases fit TRBD1. With 5 bases clipped from V and 10 bases from J, the junction kept 17 bases outside the gene matches. The CDR3 length is 17 residues. The germline V gene encodes CDR1 SGHKS and CDR2 YYEKEE (reference sequence). CDR3 in DNA: TGTGCCAGCAGTCTTGAGATGGACAGGGGGCGATTGGGAGAGCAGTTCTTC. It translates to CASSLEMDRGRLGEQFF. The variable domain in full, with the rest retrieved from reference TRBV5-5 and TRBJ2-1, is DAGVTQSPTHLIKTRGQQVTLRCSPISGHKSVSWYQQVLGQGPQFIFQYYEKEERGRGNFPDRFSARQFPNYSSELNVNALLLGDSALYLCASSLEMDRGRLGEQFFGPGTRLTVL.

There are many counts of this clonotype. The CDR3 region is CASSQDGNYGYTF. The CDR3 nucleotides read TGCGCCAGCAGCCAGGACGGAAACTATGGCTACACCTTC. The chain combines TRBV5-1 with TRBJ1-2; no firm D call. The CDR3 is made up of 13 amino acids. The germline gives CDR1 SGHRS, CDR2 YFSETQ. The V gene lost 4 bases and the J gene lost 2 bases, with 9 bases spanning the gap.

A word on this clonotype: A single base separates this from a much larger clone, so it may be a read error. The CDR3 spells CVSREDRVNEKLFF. The DNA for the CDR3 is TGTGTCAGCAGAGAGGACAGGGTTAATGAAAAACTGTTTTTT. The rearrangement uses TRBV2 and TRBJ1-4; 8 nucleotides agree with TRBD1. The CDR3 is made up of 14 amino acids. Germline assignment: CDR1 SNHLY and CDR2 FYNNEI.

This clonotype was counted at least ten times. V usage is TRBV12-3 or TRBV12-4 and J usage is TRBJ2-5, with 13 nucleotides matching TRBD2. The CDR3 runs to 16 residues. Germline trimming cut 5 bases from V and 5 bases from J; bases unmatched to any gene: 8. CDR3 coding DNA: TGTGCCAGCAGTGGGACTAGCGGGGCCTTGGGGGAGACCCAGTACTTC. This codes for CASSGTSGALGETQYF.

This clonotype occurred many times. The chain links TRBV20-1 to TRBJ1-2, with D possibly TRBD1 on 5 matching bases. V dropped 0 bases and J dropped 3 bases, with 11 bases sitting between them. Germline CDR1 and CDR2: DFQATT and SNEGSKA (reference sequence). The CDR3 totals 14 residues. In DNA, the CDR3 is TGCAGTGCTAGAGATAAAGGGGTGGACTATGGCTACACCTTC. It translates to CSARDKGVDYGYTF.

On this clonotype itself: This is likely an artifact of a read error, given a far larger clone one base away. V usage is TRBV11-2 and J usage is TRBJ2-1; D unresolved. This CDR3 region has 12 residues. In germline, CDR1 is SGHAT, CDR2 FQNNGV. CDR3 sequence (DNA): TGTGCCAGCGGCTTCCTCGGCAATGAGCAGTTCTTC. As protein: CASGFLGNEQFF.

There are many counts of this clonotype. The CDR3 DNA reads TGTGCCAGCAGCTACCTTATCGGGTCACCCCTCCACTTT. This translates into CASSYLIGSPLHF. The chain uses TRBV11-2 and TRBJ1-6, with no clear D. Germline V CDR1 and CDR2: SGHAT, FQNNGV. V was clipped by 4 bases and J by 10 bases, with 11 bases between them. The CDR3 spans 13 residues.

The sample holds many counts of this clonotype. The rearrangement joins TRBV20-1 to TRBJ1-2; 8 bases map to TRBD1. With V trimmed by 0 bases and J by 7 bases, 7 bases remained unmatched. The V gene's germline CDR1 is DFQATT and CDR2 SNEGSKA (reference sequence). There are 14 residues in the CDR3. This CDR3 is CSARDGGTGGGYTF. CDR3 sequence (DNA): TGCAGTGCTAGAGATGGTGGTACAGGGGGTGGCTACACCTTC.

This clonotype was detected ten times or more. The chain uses TRBV7-2 and TRBJ1-2; 8 positions agree with TRBD1. This CDR3 is built from 14 residues. Germline V gene sequence: CDR1 SGHTA, CDR2 FQGNSA. With V trimmed by 1 base and J by 4 bases, 2 bases remained unmatched. CDR3 region: CASSLDTGGYGYTF. The CDR3 DNA follows: TGTGCCAGCAGCTTAGATACAGGGGGCTATGGCTACACCTTC.

This clonotype was counted many times. The rearrangement joins TRBV11-2 to TRBJ2-7; no firm D call. Trimming left V 0 bases short and J 6 bases short, with 12 bases between. The CDR3 has 14 residues. Per germline, CDR1 SGHAT and CDR2 FQNNGV. The CDR3 sequence is CASSLDWAAGEQYF. The CDR3 DNA is TGTGCCAGCAGCTTAGATTGGGCAGCTGGCGAGCAGTACTTC. Variable domain in full (rest from reference TRBV11-2 and TRBJ2-7): EAGVAQSPRYKIIEKRQSVAFWCNPISGHATLYWYQQILGQGPKLLIQFQNNGVVDDSQLPKDRFSAERLKGVDSTLKIQPAKLEDSAVYLCASSLDWAAGEQYFGPGTRLTVT.

This clonotype was seen many times. The V and J genes are TRBV5-1 and TRBJ2-3; D possibly corresponds to TRBD2 (6 bases). This CDR3 comprises 16 residues. Trimming pared 3 bases from V and 2 bases from J, leaving 16 bases between. CDR1 is SGHRS, CDR2 YFSETQ, per germline. The CDR3: CASSSRGTPHTDTQYF. The CDR3 region has the DNA TGCGCCAGCAGCTCGCGCGGGACTCCACACACAGATACGCAGTATTTT.

The V gene is TRBV12-3 or TRBV12-4, the J gene TRBJ2-3, with a possible D match to TRBD1 (5 bases). The CDR3 runs 15 residues. Trimming left V 4 bases short and J 4 bases short, with 15 bases between. In DNA, the CDR3 is TGTGCCAGCAGTTCAGCAGGGATGGGTGCAGATACGCAGTATTTT. This encodes CASSSAGMGADTQYF.

As for this clonotype: No conserved phenylalanine or tryptophan ends this CDR3, so it is likely a read error. The DNA is left out, because the CDR3 cannot be placed on it with certainty; the CDR3 is given as TCRdb lists it. The V and J genes are TRBV18 and TRBJ2-1. The CDR3 comprises 8 residues, both ends counted. CDR1 and CDR2 (germline): KGHSH, LQKENI. CDR3 sequence reads: CASSATAA.

This clonotype was seen at least ten times. V usage is TRBV7-8 and J usage is TRBJ2-5; weak D call: TRBD1 (6 bases). Germline values: CDR1 SGHVS, CDR2 FQNEAQ. Between the trimmed V and J ends, which lost 3 bases and 4 bases, there was a span of 21 bases. This CDR3 spans 17 amino acids. CDR3 sequence reads: CASSFRLVGQGRETQYF. The CDR3 DNA sequence: TGTGCCAGCAGCTTCCGCCTGGTGGGGCAGGGGCGAGAGACCCAGTACTTC. The whole variable domain, remainder taken from reference TRBV7-8 and TRBJ2-5, is GAGVSQSPRYKVAKRGQDVALRCDPISGHVSLFWYQQALGQGPEFLTYFQNEAQLDKSGLPSDRFFAERPEGSVSTLKIQRTQQEDSAVYLCASSFRLVGQGRETQYFGPGTRLLVL.

This clonotype was picked up a small number of times. This chain joins TRBV5-1 and TRBJ2-2; the D gene could be TRBD1 or TRBD2 (5 bases each). Germline lookup yields CDR1 SGHRS and CDR2 YFSETQ. The CDR3 has 14 residues. V shed 4 bases and J shed 3 bases, with 10 bases lying between them. For the CDR3, the DNA is TGCGCCAGCAGCGTGGGACCCTACACCGGGGAGCTGTTTTTT. This translates into CASSVGPYTGELFF. Drawing the rest from reference TRBV5-1 and TRBJ2-2, the complete variable domain is KAGVTQTPRYLIKTRGQQVTLSCSPISGHRSVSWYQQTPGQGLQFLFEYFSETQRNKGNFPGRFSGRQFSNSRSEMNVSTLELGDSALYLCASSVGPYTGELFFGEGSRLTVL.

This clonotype was counted many times. The V call is TRBV20-1, the J call TRBJ1-1; D gene ambiguous. Germline CDR1 DFQATT, CDR2 SNEGSKA (reference sequence). This CDR3 contains 15 residues. The V and J ends lost 0 bases and 6 bases respectively, with 17 bases between them. CDR3 protein: CSARESDLIYSEAFF. Here the CDR3 DNA reads TGCAGTGCTAGAGAGTCTGACCTGATTTACTCTGAAGCTTTCTTT.

The sample holds many counts of this clonotype. The chain links TRBV6-2 or TRBV6-3 to TRBJ2-1; TRBD2 might be the D (6 bases). V lost 9 bases and J lost 10, with 22 bases in between. Germline-derived CDR1 and CDR2 are MNHEY and SVGEGT. The CDR3 has 14 residues. CDR3 region: CASLTSFLPGEQFF. The CDR3 DNA sequence: TGTGCCAGTTTGACTAGTTTTCTGCCGGGGGAGCAGTTCTTC.

A few counts support this clonotype. A much larger clone differs by one base, so this may be a read error. V and J are TRBV4-1 and TRBJ1-5; D uncertain. This CDR3 contains 15 residues. The germline V gene encodes CDR1 MGHRA and CDR2 YSYEKL. V lost 5 bases and J lost 6, with 17 bases in between. The CDR3 sequence is CASSTILMGSQPQHF. The CDR3 bases are TGCGCCAGCAGCACTATCTTGATGGGCAGTCAGCCCCAGCATTTT.

This clonotype was observed many times. The chain joins TRBV7-2 to TRBJ1-2, with D possibly TRBD1 on 5 matching bases. Germline CDR1 and CDR2: SGHTA and FQGNSA. Deletions cut 2 bases from V and 6 bases from J, with 22 bases between. CDR3 size: 17 residues. Here the CDR3 reads CASSLRFWDLYTHGYTF. In nucleotides, the CDR3 is TGTGCCAGCAGCTTAAGGTTTTGGGACCTCTATACCCATGGCTACACCTTC.

The chain uses TRBV7-9 and TRBJ2-5; 9 nucleotides align to TRBD2. This CDR3 is built from 15 residues. The V gene's germline CDR1 is SEHNR and CDR2 FQNEAQ (reference sequence). V dropped 6 bases and J dropped 5; count of bases not matched to a gene: 10. CDR3 coding DNA: TGTGCCAGCAGTCTAGCGGGCGGGAGGGCGGAGACCCAGTACTTC. The encoded protein is CASSLAGGRAETQYF.

This clonotype came up many times. The chain has TRBV4-3 and TRBJ1-1; D is unresolved. The V and J ends lost 3 bases and 1 base respectively, with 15 bases between them. Germline assignment: CDR1 LGHNA and CDR2 YSLEER. The CDR3 consists of 16 residues. The CDR3 nucleotides read TGCGCCAGCAGCCAGGGCCCAAAAATTTCGAACACTGAAGCTTTCTTT. Translating gives CASSQGPKISNTEAFF.

This clonotype was observed at least ten times. The chain recombines TRBV2 with TRBJ1-1; D not resolved. Looked up from germline, CDR1 is SNHLY and CDR2 is FYNNEI. This CDR3 region has 13 residues. V lost 3 bases to trimming and J lost 1 base, with 6 bases between them. The CDR3 here is CASSESRNTEAFF. DNA of the CDR3: TGTGCCAGCAGTGAGTCAAGGAACACTGAAGCTTTCTTT.

In its sample, this clonotype was seen many times. This chain links TRBV7-9 with TRBJ2-7; the D is unclear. Trimming cost V 4 bases and J 5 bases, with 6 bases left between them. The CDR3 loop spans 11 amino acids. Germline V CDR1 and CDR2: SEHNR, FQNEAQ (reference sequence). The CDR3 is CASSWSDEQYF. The CDR3 nucleotides read TGTGCCAGCAGCTGGAGCGACGAGCAGTACTTC.

This clonotype was observed a few times. V usage is TRBV11-1 and J usage is TRBJ2-1; D is uncertain. Germline CDR1 is SGHAT and CDR2 is FQDESV (reference sequence). V was pared by 5 bases and J by 2 bases, with 16 bases between. The CDR3 runs 16 residues. CDR3 in DNA: TGTGCCAGCAGCCAAGAGCGCAGCCTTCCCTACAATGAGCAGTTCTTC. Translating gives CASSQERSLPYNEQFF.

This clonotype was observed at least ten times. The chain employs TRBV12-3 or TRBV12-4 and TRBJ2-3, with a tentative D call TRBD2 (6 bases). V was shortened by 6 bases and J by 2 bases, with 18 bases between the two germline ends. The length of the CDR3 is 16 residues. CDR3 amino acids: CASSPRRESLTDTQYF. The CDR3 bases are TGTGCCAGCAGCCCCCGCCGGGAGTCCCTCACAGATACGCAGTATTTT.

This clonotype appeared a few times. Because it lacks the conserved phenylalanine or tryptophan at the end, this CDR3 is likely a read error. The chain couples TRBV11-2 to TRBJ1-6; weak D call: TRBD1 (6 bases). Germline V lookup: CDR1 SGHAT, CDR2 FQNNGV. Trimming removed 4 bases at V and 7 bases at J, with 8 bases between. The CDR3 runs 13 residues. The DNA for the CDR3 is TGTGCCAGCAGCTCAGGACAGAATTCACCCCTCCACTCT. Its translation is CASSSGQNSPLHS.

This clonotype has ten or more counts. This chain links TRBV10-3 with TRBJ2-7, with D possibly being TRBD2 (6 bases). Trimming took 3 bases from V and 6 from J, leaving 15 bases between them. CDR1 and CDR2 from the germline V gene are ENHRY and SYGVKD. CDR3 length equals 14 residues. In DNA form, the CDR3 reads TGTGCCATCAGTGACTATTCTAGCGTCTCCGAGCAGTACTTC. It translates to CAISDYSSVSEQYF.

As regards this clonotype: A read error is the likely source, as a far larger clone sits one nucleotide away. This sequence joins TRBV6-1 and TRBJ1-1; the D gene is possibly TRBD1 (5 bases). Germline CDR1 and CDR2: MNHNS and SASEGT. The ends were cut back, 5 bases at V and 3 bases at J, with 10 bases in the middle. This CDR3 is 13 amino acids long. The CDR3 reads CASSPTEDTEAFF. DNA for the CDR3: TGTGCCAGCAGTCCGACAGAGGACACTGAAGCTTTCTTT.

The sample holds many counts of this clonotype. The rearrangement uses TRBV11-2 and TRBJ1-1; D is ambiguous. V gave up 3 bases and J gave up 9 bases, with 11 bases separating them. This CDR3 is 12 amino acids long. CDR1 is SGHAT and CDR2 is FQNNGV in the germline V gene. The CDR3 sequence: CASSFPRIKAFF. CDR3 DNA sequence: TGTGCCAGCAGCTTCCCGAGGATTAAAGCTTTCTTT.

This clonotype appeared a few times. V is TRBV18 and J is TRBJ2-7; 11 bases are a match to TRBD2. This CDR3 has 20 amino acids. Germline V CDR1 and CDR2: KGHSH, LQKENI. The ends lost 0 bases at V and 0 bases at J; junction bases unmatched: 13. CDR3 region: CASSPPVWASGGRSSYEQYF. The DNA for the CDR3 is TGTGCCAGCTCACCACCTGTTTGGGCTAGCGGGGGGCGCAGCTCCTACGAGCAGTACTTC.